The subject of this entry is one T cell receptor (beta chain). TCRdb's table, derived via immunoSEQ multiplex PCR, lists solely in-frame clones and lacks some. Among 45,000 to 65,000 clones, about 83% were seen once, and the ten largest hold 29%. The entry originates in a study of lymphopenia after photon versus proton radiotherapy. This receptor was taken from a man aged 50 to 60 with gastric cancer. Source: peripheral blood, taken from a patient treated with photon-based radiotherapy.

CDR3 DNA sequence: TGTGCCAGCAGCTTAGCAGGGGCGGGATATAACGAGCAGTACTTC. Translated, it gives CASSLAGAGYNEQYF. V is TRBV7-2 and J is TRBJ2-7; D is possibly TRBD2 (6 bases). CDR1 and CDR2 (germline): SGHTA, FQGNSA. This CDR3 spans 15 amino acids. V was trimmed by 0 bases and J by 5 bases, leaving 14 bases between them.